This T cell receptor (beta chain) originates from a study of breast tumors, draining lymph nodes, adjacent tissues. The study's findings and limits: Luminal-like breast cancer showed significantly higher tumor–nontumor repertoire similarity than basal-like. Findings are consistent with lymph node origin and intratumoral expansion of most tumor T cells.

Breast cancer patients provided tissue from their axillary draining lymph nodes. One entry per CDR3 protein results from TCRdb running MiXCR on the multiplex PCR reads. Of over 200,000 distinct CDR3 sequences listed, under 40% are singletons. Germline CDR1 SEHNR, CDR2 FQNEAQ (reference sequence). Trimming removed 1 base from V and 5 bases from J, with 16 bases in between. The CDR3 extends over 16 amino acids. This clonotype was observed at least ten times. Its antigen is unknown. The rearrangement uses TRBV7-9 and TRBJ2-3; D is perhaps TRBD1 (6 bases). The TCR comes from a female donor with breast cancer. Some clones in this sample may be carry-over from other donors' samples. Sequenced input: axillary lymph node tissue. The CDR3 protein is CASSLGETGGLDTQYF. In DNA, the CDR3 is TGTGCCAGCAGCTTAGGCGAGACAGGCGGTTTAGATACGCAGTATTTT. Full variable domain (outside the CDR3, taken from reference TRBV7-9 and TRBJ2-3): DTGVSQNPRHKITKRGQNVTFRCDPISEHNRLYWYRQTLGQGPEFLTYFQNEAQLEKSRLLSDRFSAERPKGSFSTLEIQRTEQGDSAMYLCASSLGETGGLDTQYFGPGTRLTVL.